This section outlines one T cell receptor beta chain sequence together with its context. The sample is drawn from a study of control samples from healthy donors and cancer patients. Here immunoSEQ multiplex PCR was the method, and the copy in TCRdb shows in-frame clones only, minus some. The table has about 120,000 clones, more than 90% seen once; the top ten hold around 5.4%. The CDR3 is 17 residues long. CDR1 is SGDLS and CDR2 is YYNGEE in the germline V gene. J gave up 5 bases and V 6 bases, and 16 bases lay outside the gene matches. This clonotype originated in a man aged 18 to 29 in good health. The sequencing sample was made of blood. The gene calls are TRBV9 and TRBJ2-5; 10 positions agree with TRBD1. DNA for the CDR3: TGTGCCAGCACACACCTCTGGGGACAGGGGTCGTGGGAGACCCAGTACTTC. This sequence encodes CASTHLWGQGSWETQYF.